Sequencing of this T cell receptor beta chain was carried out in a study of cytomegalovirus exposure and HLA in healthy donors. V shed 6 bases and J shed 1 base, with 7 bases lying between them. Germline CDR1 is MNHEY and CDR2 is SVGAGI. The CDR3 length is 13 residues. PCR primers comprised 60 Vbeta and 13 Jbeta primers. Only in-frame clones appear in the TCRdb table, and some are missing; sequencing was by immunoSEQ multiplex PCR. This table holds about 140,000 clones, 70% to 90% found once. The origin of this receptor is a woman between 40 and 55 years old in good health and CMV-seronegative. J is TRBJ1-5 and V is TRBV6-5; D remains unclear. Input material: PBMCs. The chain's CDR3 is CASRQRSNQPQHF. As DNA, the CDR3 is TGTGCCAGCAGACAACGCAGCAATCAGCCCCAGCATTTT.